Sequencing of this T cell receptor (beta chain) was carried out in a study of blood T cell repertoires in COVID-19. Repertoires were generated with immunoSEQ multiplex PCR, while TCRdb's copy carries only in-frame clones and drops some. The sample holds hundreds of thousands of clones; around 89% are singletons and the top ten take approximately 4%. The sequencing sample was made of peripheral blood. The sequence derives from a woman in her forties or fifties with active or convalescent COVID-19.

CDR3 loop: CASGLRSGGNTGELFF. In DNA, the CDR3 is TGTGCTAGTGGTTTGCGAAGCGGGGGGAACACCGGGGAGCTGTTTTTT. The rearrangement joins TRBV12-5 to TRBJ2-2, with 8 bases identical to TRBD2. CDR3 length: 16 residues. Germline V gene lookup returns CDR1 LGHNT and CDR2 FRNRAP. V lost 2 bases, J lost 1 base, and 3 bases stayed unmatched.